A single sample is the source of the 7 T cell receptor beta chains below, sequenced in a study of T cells after yellow fever vaccination. TCRdb redid the calling of the 5' RACE reads with MiXCR, one entry per CDR3 protein. The sample includes tens of thousands of distinct CDR3 sequences, about 7.9% of them seen just once. The sequenced sample was CD8+ T cells sorted from PBMCs, obtained more than 14 days after the first yellow fever vaccination. The source of these receptors is a man between 18 and 29 years old who received the YFV17D yellow fever vaccine.

In this sample, this clonotype turned up many times. The chain couples TRBV29-1 to TRBJ2-1, with 16 bases aligning to TRBD2. This CDR3 has 17 residues. Trimming at V came to 5 bases and at J to 2 bases, leaving 6 bases not matched to a gene. In germline, CDR1 is SQVTM, CDR2 ANQGSEA. CDR3: CSVLGGTSGGAYNEQFF. The DNA for the CDR3 is TGCAGCGTTTTGGGTGGGACTAGCGGGGGGGCCTACAATGAGCAGTTCTTC.

This clonotype was detected ten times or more. J is TRBJ1-1 and V is TRBV12-3 or TRBV12-4; TRBD1 might be the D (5 bases). Trimming shortened V by 5 bases and J by 4 bases, and 17 bases separated the two germline ends. CDR3 length: 15 amino acids. The CDR3, as DNA: TGTGCCAGCAGTATAACCCCCCCAGGGTTCACTGAAGCTTTCTTT. It encodes CASSITPPGFTEAFF.

This clonotype occurred many times. The chain uses TRBV12-3 or TRBV12-4 and TRBJ1-5; D might be TRBD1 (6 bases). This CDR3 has 17 residues. V was shortened by 5 bases and J by 0 bases, with 17 bases between the two germline ends. The CDR3 protein is CASSTGKAGDSNQPQHF. CDR3 sequence (DNA): TGTGCCAGCAGTACAGGGAAGGCCGGGGATAGCAATCAGCCCCAGCATTTT.

This clonotype was found many times. DNA for the CDR3: TGTGCCAGCCGTATTCCGGGACAGGGTGGTGGTCAGTACTTC. This translates into CASRIPGQGGGQYF. This sequence joins TRBV2 and TRBJ2-4; 9 positions agree with TRBD1. Germline assignment: CDR1 SNHLY and CDR2 FYNNEI. The CDR3 consists of 14 residues. J gave up 12 bases and V 8 bases, and 14 bases lay outside the gene matches.

This clonotype came up many times. CDR3 protein: CASSYTLGGAGEQYF. CDR3 in DNA: TGTGCCAGCAGTTACACCCTGGGGGGGGCAGGCGAGCAGTACTTC. This rearrangement joins TRBV6-5 to TRBJ2-7; perhaps TRBD2 as D (7 bases). This CDR3 is 15 amino acids long. The V gene lost 2 bases and the J gene lost 6 bases, with 17 bases spanning the gap. Germline-derived CDR1 and CDR2 are MNHEY and SVGAGI.

With respect to this clonotype: A read error may explain this, as a much larger clone is one base away. V is TRBV6-1 and J is TRBJ1-1; D gene ambiguous. The CDR3 consists of 14 residues. The V gene's germline CDR1 is MNHNS and CDR2 SASEGT. V was clipped by 2 bases and J by 3 bases, with 10 bases between them. The CDR3 loop is CASSEIHIYTEAFF. The CDR3 DNA is TGTGCCAGCAGTGAAATACATATTTACACTGAAGCTTTCTTT.

On this clonotype itself: One end of the junction is discordant with germline, which a read error may explain. The chain carries TRBV5-6 and TRBJ2-1, with D possibly being TRBD1 (5 bases). The germline V gene has CDR1 SGHDT and CDR2 YYEEEE. This CDR3 has 14 amino acids. CDR3 sequence reads: CAISQGIPYNEQFF. The CDR3 DNA reads TGTGCCATCAGCCAGGGAATCCCCTACAATGAGCAGTTCTTC.